Listed below are T cell receptor beta chains from one sample, sequenced in a study of CD8+CD57+ T cells in acquired aplastic anemia. MiXCR, run by TCRdb on the reads, gives a single entry per CDR3 protein. The table shows 100,000 to 150,000 distinct CDR3 sequences, with almost 40% occurring only once. The sample consisted of sorted CD4+, CD8+, or CD8+CD57+ T cells (not recorded which) from PBMCs. These receptors all stem from a human donor with aplastic anemia. CDR3s include the opening cysteine and the closing phenylalanine or tryptophan. D genes are given only for firm matches. Size is omitted from some rows. Given values are once, few, many or a class for expanded clones.

DNA | CDR3 | J | D | size | V
TGCAGTGCTAGAGATTCGGACCAATCCTACGAGCAGTACTTC | CSARDSDQSYEQYF | TRBJ2-7 | NA | NA | TRBV20-1
TGTGCCAGTACGGGCCCACTCTCCTACAATGAGCAGTTCTTC | CASTGPLSYNEQFF | TRBJ2-1 | NA | many | TRBV19
TGTGCCAGCAGCTTAGTAGATTACGAGCAGTACTTC | CASSLVDYEQYF | TRBJ2-7 | NA | many | TRBV7-2
TGTGCCAGCAGCCTGGACAGGTTTGGGGATGAGCAGTTCTTC | CASSLDRFGDEQFF | TRBJ2-1 | TRBD1 | few | TRBV5-4
TGCAGCGTCATGCGGCTCCTCGAGGACGAGCAGTACTTC | CSVMRLLEDEQYF | TRBJ2-7 | NA | NA | TRBV29-1
TGTGCCAGCGGCAGGGGGACGAACACTGAAGCTTTCTTT | CASGRGTNTEAFF | TRBJ1-1 | TRBD1 | NA | TRBV2
TGCAGTGCTAGAGCAGCCTCCGGAGTGACTGAAGCTTTCTTT | CSARAASGVTEAFF | TRBJ1-1 | NA | NA | TRBV20-1
TGTGCCAGCAGTCGACAGGTTTCGCGGGGCTACACCTTC | CASSRQVSRGYTF | TRBJ1-2 | NA | many | TRBV2
TGTGCCACTAAGACTGGCGGGGACACCGGGGAGCTGTTTTTT | CATKTGGDTGELFF | TRBJ2-2 | NA | NA | TRBV24-1
TGTGCCAGCAGCGTAGAGGTCAGGGAATTCGATGAGCAGTTCTTC | CASSVEVREFDEQFF | TRBJ2-1 | NA | once | TRBV9
TGTGCCAGCTCACCGGAATTCAGGTCTCCTGCAGAGATTTCACCCCTCCACTTT | CASSPEFRSPAEISPLHF | TRBJ1-6 | NA | NA | TRBV18
TGTGCCAGCAGCCCAGGGATCGACTATGGCTACACCTTC | CASSPGIDYGYTF | TRBJ1-2 | NA | NA | TRBV7-2
TGCGGTGCTAGAGATTTAGGTAGCGATAATGAAAAACTGTTTTTT | CGARDLGSDNEKLFF | TRBJ1-4 | NA | few | TRBV20-1
TGTGCCAGCAGGTCCGGGACAGGTTATATGAACACTGAAGCTTTCTTT | CASRSGTGYMNTEAFF | TRBJ1-1 | TRBD1 | NA | TRBV28
TGCGCCAGCAGTGACAATGAGCAGTTCTTC | CASSDNEQFF | TRBJ2-1 | NA | NA | TRBV10-2
TGCAGCGTTGAACGAACAGATACGCAGTATTTT | CSVERTDTQYF | TRBJ2-3 | NA | NA | TRBV29-1
TGTGCCAGCATCGGAGTTGAGCAGTTCTTC | CASIGVEQFF | TRBJ2-1 | NA | many | TRBV6-1
TGCGCCAGCAGGGCCCTGCACAGGTACAATAAGCAGTTCTTC | CASRALHRYNKQFF | TRBJ2-1 | NA | NA | TRBV25-1
TGTGCCAGTAGCTGGGACAGTAACTATGGCTACACCTTC | CASSWDSNYGYTF | TRBJ1-2 | TRBD1 | NA | TRBV7-2
TGTGCCAGCAGCCGACAGGGGGTAACCGGGGAGCTGTTTTTT | CASSRQGVTGELFF | TRBJ2-2 | TRBD1 | NA | TRBV4-2
TGTGCCAGTAGTCCGGGATCCGGGTACACTGAAGCTTTCTTT | CASSPGSGYTEAFF | TRBJ1-1 | NA | many | TRBV19
TGCGCCAGCAGCCAGGCGACGGATAACTATGGCTACACCTTC | CASSQATDNYGYTF | TRBJ1-2 | NA | NA | TRBV4-3
TGTGCCACCAGCAGAGGCAGGCGGGGCGAGCAGTACTTC | CATSRGRRGEQYF | TRBJ2-7 | NA | few | TRBV15
TGTGCCACCGGGACTAGCGATAGGAAGACCCAGTACTTC | CATGTSDRKTQYF | TRBJ2-5 | TRBD2 | many | TRBV6-2/TRBV6-3
TGTGCCTGGAGTTCGGGGGGCGGTAATTCACCCCTCCACTTT | CAWSSGGGNSPLHF | TRBJ1-6 | NA | NA | TRBV30
TGTGCCAGCAGCCAAAGCGGGGAGAGTTTCAATGAGCAGTTCTTC | CASSQSGESFNEQFF | TRBJ2-1 | TRBD2 | many | TRBV4-2
TGCGCCAGCAGCCAGGGGGCGGACACTGAAGCTTTCTTT | CASSQGADTEAFF | TRBJ1-1 | NA | NA | TRBV4-3
TGTGCCAGCAGTTCACCTGGGACTAGCGGGGGTCAAGAGACCCAGTACTTC | CASSSPGTSGGQETQYF | TRBJ2-5 | TRBD2 | many | TRBV25-1
TGCGCCAGCAGCCCCCTGACAGGGAAGGGGGGAAATGAGCAGTTCTTC | CASSPLTGKGGNEQFF | TRBJ2-1 | NA | NA | TRBV4-1
TGTGCCAGCAGTCCCACCTCGACAGTGCAAGAGACCCAGTACTTC | CASSPTSTVQETQYF | TRBJ2-5 | NA | many | TRBV7-6
TGTGCCAGCAGTTTACGGGGGACATATAATGAAAAACTGTTTTTT | CASSLRGTYNEKLFF | TRBJ1-4 | NA | few | TRBV6-2/TRBV6-3
TGTGCCAGTAGGACGGGACAGGGGAACACCGGGGAGCTGTTTTTT | CASRTGQGNTGELFF | TRBJ2-2 | TRBD1 | many | TRBV19
TGTGCCAGCAGACCATACGGACAGGTATCTGGAGCTTTCTTT | CASRPYGQVSGAFF | TRBJ1-1 | TRBD1 | many | TRBV28
TGTGCCACCAGCAGAGATTTCTCCGGTAACACTGAAGCTTTCTTT | CATSRDFSGNTEAFF | TRBJ1-1 | NA | NA | TRBV15
TGTGCCAGCCGACCGGGACAGCTGAACACCGGGGAGCTGTTTTTT | CASRPGQLNTGELFF | TRBJ2-2 | TRBD1 | many | TRBV12-3/TRBV12-4
TGCAGCGTGGGGCTAGCGGGGCAAGAGACCCAGTACTTC | CSVGLAGQETQYF | TRBJ2-5 | TRBD2 | NA | TRBV29-1
TGCAGTGCTAGTTGGGCAGGTCAAAACATTCAGTACTTC | CSASWAGQNIQYF | TRBJ2-4 | NA | NA | TRBV20-1
TGTGCCAGCAGTGATATGGGGAGCTCTGGAAACACCATATATTTT | CASSDMGSSGNTIYF | TRBJ1-3 | NA | NA | TRBV25-1
TGCAGTGCTAGAAGGGGAGGCGGTGGGGAGACCCAGTACTTC | CSARRGGGGETQYF | TRBJ2-5 | NA | NA | TRBV20-1
TGTGCCAGCAGCTTAGTGACCATCGGGTCACCCCTCCACTTT | CASSLVTIGSPLHF | TRBJ1-6 | NA | NA | TRBV7-2
TGTGCCAGCAGCCAGACAGGGATCTACGAGCAGTACTTC | CASSQTGIYEQYF | TRBJ2-7 | TRBD1 | many | TRBV3-1
TGTGCTAGCAGCTTAGGGACGAACACTGAAGCTTTCTTT | CASSLGTNTEAFF | TRBJ1-1 | NA | NA | TRBV7-7
TGTGCCAGCAGCTGGGACAGTAATGTCAAGCAGTACTTC | CASSWDSNVKQYF | TRBJ2-7 | TRBD1 | many | TRBV7-9
TGTGCCAGCAGCGTTACAGGGGGCTCGACAGATACGCAGTATTTT | CASSVTGGSTDTQYF | TRBJ2-3 | TRBD1 | many | TRBV9
TGTGCCAGCAATCCCGGGTTAGCGCCCACAGATACGCAGTATTTT | CASNPGLAPTDTQYF | TRBJ2-3 | NA | many | TRBV12-3/TRBV12-4
TGTGCCAGCAGTTACTCGATGGGGGCACCCGGGGGGGCCGCAGATACGCAGTATTTT | CASSYSMGAPGGAADTQYF | TRBJ2-3 | TRBD2 | NA | TRBV6-2/TRBV6-3
TGTGCCAGCAGCGTAGGTTATGAGCAGTTCTTC | CASSVGYEQFF | TRBJ2-1 | NA | many | TRBV9
TGTGCCACCAGCAGTGACCTCAGTGGTTTCGAGCAGTACTTC | CATSSDLSGFEQYF | TRBJ2-7 | NA | few | TRBV15
TGTGCCAGCAGGCCCTGGCGGGGGGGAAGAGAGACCCAGTACTTC | CASRPWRGGRETQYF | TRBJ2-5 | TRBD2 | few | TRBV6-1
TGTGCCAGCAGTGAATTGCCGGGACAGGGAAAGGAGACCCAGTACTTC | CASSELPGQGKETQYF | TRBJ2-5 | TRBD1 | NA | TRBV6-1
TGTGCCGCTGTACAGGGTAGGTCCTACAATGAGCAGTTCTTC | CAAVQGRSYNEQFF | TRBJ2-1 | NA | few | TRBV15
TGTGCCAGCAGACGTTCAATGAACACTGAAGCTTTCTTT | CASRRSMNTEAFF | TRBJ1-1 | NA | NA | TRBV12-3/TRBV12-4
TGTGCCAGCAGTTACTCCGCCAGCTCTGGAAACACCATATATTTT | CASSYSASSGNTIYF | TRBJ1-3 | NA | many | TRBV6-5